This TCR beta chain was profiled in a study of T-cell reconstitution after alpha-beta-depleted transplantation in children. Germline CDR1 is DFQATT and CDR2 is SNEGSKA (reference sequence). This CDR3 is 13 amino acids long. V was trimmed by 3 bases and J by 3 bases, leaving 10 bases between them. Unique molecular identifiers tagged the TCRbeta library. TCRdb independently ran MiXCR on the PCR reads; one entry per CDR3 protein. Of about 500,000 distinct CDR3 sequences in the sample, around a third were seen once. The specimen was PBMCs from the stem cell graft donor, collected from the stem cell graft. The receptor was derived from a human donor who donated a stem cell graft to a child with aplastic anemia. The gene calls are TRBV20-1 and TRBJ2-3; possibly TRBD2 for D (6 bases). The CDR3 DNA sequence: TGCAGTGCTAGGCGGGGCTCGACAGATACGCAGTATTTT. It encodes CSARRGSTDTQYF.